This T cell receptor (beta chain) was documented in a study of T cell responses to AZD1222 COVID-19 vaccine. The V end lost 4 bases, the J end lost 0 bases, and 10 bases lay between the germline ends. This CDR3 has 14 amino acids. Germline CDR1 SGHVS, CDR2 FQNEAQ. The repertoire was sequenced with immunoSEQ multiplex PCR; TCRdb's copy has only in-frame clones and lacks some. The sample includes about 160,000 clones, about 90% of them seen just once. General study findings and limits: Of the AZD1222 recipients, only five to seven were seropositive at baseline. Among spike-specific TCRs, nearly half reportedly target unmutated variant regions. Sampling that yielded the repertoires occurred only after the peak T cell response.

Concerning this clone: The target antigen is unknown.

Specimen: peripheral blood, collected 28 days after the second AZD1222 dose. The receptor was isolated from an adult who received the AZD1222 COVID-19 vaccine. V is TRBV7-8 and J is TRBJ2-7; D might be TRBD2 (5 bases). Here the CDR3 reads CASSSVDYSYEQYF. In DNA, the CDR3 is TGTGCCAGCAGCTCCGTCGACTACTCCTACGAGCAGTACTTC.